These T cell receptor beta chains were read from a single sample in a study of T-cell memory formation after mild COVID-19. Each CDR3 protein gets one entry after TCRdb re-called the 5' RACE reads with MiXCR. This table holds roughly 250,000 distinct CDR3 sequences, 16% found once. Sequencing was carried out using PBMCs or a T cell subset sorted from them (not recorded which). These receptors all come from a man between 18 and 35 years old who had mild COVID-19 (a few samples of this study predate the infection). Cell type and time point are not known. Both conserved end residues are part of each CDR3. The D gene is left open where the match is weak. A clone size is listed for some rows: how often the clone was seen (once, few, many), or a class if it is expanded.

d_call,v_call,j_call,clone_size,cdr3_aa,cdr3_nt
TRBD2,TRBV9,TRBJ2-7,NA,CASSTSGGGEQYF,TGTGCCAGCAGCACTAGCGGGGGAGGAGAGCAGTACTTC
NA,TRBV11-2,TRBJ2-7,few,CASSLGVFYEQYF,TGTGCCAGCAGCTTAGGAGTTTTCTACGAGCAGTACTTC
NA,TRBV6-5,TRBJ2-3,NA,CASSPGWGGGTDTQYF,TGTGCCAGCAGCCCCGGTTGGGGAGGCGGCACAGATACGCAGTATTTT
TRBD2,TRBV29-1,TRBJ2-3,NA,CSAARSGVESDTQYF,TGCAGCGCCGCCCGTAGCGGGGTAGAGTCGGATACGCAGTATTTT
NA,TRBV7-2,TRBJ2-7,NA,CASSPFGDEQYF,TGTGCCAGCAGCCCCTTTGGGGACGAGCAGTACTTC
NA,TRBV6-5,TRBJ1-4,NA,CASSHYGGAGEKLFF,TGTGCCAGCAGCCACTACGGGGGTGCGGGTGAAAAACTGTTTTTT
TRBD1,TRBV18,TRBJ2-1,few,CASSPGQAYNEQFF,TGTGCCAGCTCGCCGGGACAGGCCTACAATGAGCAGTTCTTC
NA,TRBV10-3,TRBJ1-2,few,CAISEDLGHAAFYGYTF,TGTGCCATCAGTGAGGACCTGGGGCACGCGGCATTTTACGGCTACACCTTC
TRBD1,TRBV20-1,TRBJ2-1,few,CSASGTGKLDEQFF,TGCAGTGCTTCCGGGACAGGGAAGCTCGATGAGCAGTTCTTC
NA,TRBV4-1,TRBJ1-2,NA,CASSQDLRTYGYTF,TGCGCCAGCAGCCAAGATTTGCGGACCTATGGCTACACCTTC
TRBD2,TRBV7-2,TRBJ2-3,NA,CASSFSGAATDTQYF,TGTGCCAGCAGCTTTAGCGGGGCGGCCACAGATACGCAGTATTTT
NA,TRBV14,TRBJ2-7,NA,CASEKGLGSYEQYF,TGTGCCAGTGAGAAGGGATTGGGCTCCTACGAGCAGTACTTC
NA,TRBV5-1,TRBJ1-1,few,CASSFRTPNTEAFF,TGCGCCAGCAGCTTCAGGACTCCAAACACTGAAGCTTTCTTT
NA,TRBV15,TRBJ2-7,NA,CATSRVGGLTYEQYF,TGTGCCACCAGCAGAGTCGGGGGGCTCACCTACGAGCAGTACTTC
NA,TRBV5-1,TRBJ2-5,NA,CASSPIGEETQYF,TGCGCCAGCAGCCCGATAGGCGAAGAGACCCAGTACTTC
NA,TRBV6-5,TRBJ2-1,NA,CASSPVSYNEQFF,TGTGCCAGCAGTCCCGTCTCCTACAATGAGCAGTTCTTC
NA,TRBV6-1,TRBJ2-7,NA,CASSDGTRGEQYF,TGTGCCAGCAGTGACGGCACCCGCGGCGAGCAGTACTTC
TRBD1,TRBV28,TRBJ2-3,NA,CASSPVGTGATDTQYF,TGTGCCAGCAGCCCTGTGGGGACAGGGGCCACAGATACGCAGTATTTT
NA,TRBV20-1,TRBJ1-4,NA,CSASRREGGEKLFF,TGCAGTGCTAGTCGCAGGGAAGGGGGGGAAAAACTGTTTTTT
NA,TRBV20-1,TRBJ1-5,NA,CSAPSRTVSNQPQHF,TGCAGTGCTCCTAGCCGGACAGTCTCCAATCAGCCCCAGCATTTT